The rows below give T cell receptor beta chains drawn from one sample of a study of CD8+CD57+ T cells in acquired aplastic anemia. MiXCR was run by TCRdb on the reads, yielding one entry per CDR3 protein. There are under 200,000 distinct CDR3 sequences in the sample; approximately 52% occur only once, and about 1.8% lies in the top ten. Sequences were obtained from sorted CD4+, CD8+, or CD8+CD57+ T cells (not recorded which) from PBMCs. Receptors originate from a human donor with aplastic anemia. The CDR3 runs from the conserved cysteine through the conserved F or W. A D gene is named only where the DNA matches it firmly. Rows give clone size only sometimes, using once, few, many, or a class for an expanded clone.

clone_size | j_call | d_call | v_call | cdr3_nt | cdr3_aa
many | TRBJ1-2 | TRBD1 | TRBV7-2 | TGTGCCAGCAGCCCCACAGGGGTAGGGGGCTACACCTTC | CASSPTGVGGYTF
NA | TRBJ2-7 | NA | TRBV4-1 | TGCGCCAGCAGCCAAGATTTGGGTCAATTTTTGGTCCTAGGCGAGCAGTACTTC | CASSQDLGQFLVLGEQYF
many | TRBJ2-1 | NA | TRBV6-1 | TGTGCCAGCACTACTATAGCGGCCTACAATGAGCAGTTCTTC | CASTTIAAYNEQFF
NA | TRBJ1-5 | TRBD1 | TRBV12-3/TRBV12-4 | TGTGCCAGCATCCCCCCCGAGGGGACAGGGGACCAGAATCAGCCCCAGCATTTT | CASIPPEGTGDQNQPQHF
few | TRBJ1-6 | NA | TRBV9 | TGTGCCAGCAGCGCGACCCCGACAGCCGATAATTCACCCCTCCACTTT | CASSATPTADNSPLHF
NA | TRBJ2-2 | TRBD2 | TRBV10-3 | TGTGCCAGCAGTTACGGGGAGGGCGGGGGGCGTACCGGGGAGCTGTTTTTT | CASSYGEGGGRTGELFF
few | TRBJ1-3 | NA | TRBV4-1 | TGCGCCAGCAGCCTCGGAGCTCAGGCCTCTGGAAACACCATATATTTT | CASSLGAQASGNTIYF
many | TRBJ2-3 | NA | TRBV5-6 | TGTGCCAGCAGCTTTGCCAGCACAGATACGCAGTATTTT | CASSFASTDTQYF
many | TRBJ1-5 | TRBD1 | TRBV4-1 | TGCGCCAGCAGACCCCGAGTAGGACAGGGCCAGGATCAGCCCCAGCATTTT | CASRPRVGQGQDQPQHF
once | TRBJ2-7 | NA | TRBV4-3 | TGCGCCAGCAGCCAAGATCCCCCCGGGAGCGGCAGGGACTACGAGCAGTACTTC | CASSQDPPGSGRDYEQYF
few | TRBJ1-1 | TRBD1 | TRBV5-1 | TGCGCCAGCAGCCCCCGGGGACAGGGTATGGCTGAAGCTTTCTTT | CASSPRGQGMAEAFF
NA | TRBJ2-3 | NA | TRBV7-8 | TGTGCCAGCAGCTTAAAATCGGGGGCGGCAGATACGCAGTATTTT | CASSLKSGAADTQYF
many | TRBJ2-7 | TRBD2 | TRBV6-5 | TGTGCCAGCAAGAGGGCGGGGGGGTACGAGCAGTACTTC | CASKRAGGYEQYF
NA | TRBJ1-5 | NA | TRBV29-1 | TGCAGCGTTGGTAGGGGTGATGGCAATCAGCCCCAGCATTTT | CSVGRGDGNQPQHF
NA | TRBJ1-5 | TRBD1 | TRBV29-1 | TGCAGCGTTGCGGGTACCGGGACAGGGGATCAGCCCCAGCATTTT | CSVAGTGTGDQPQHF
NA | TRBJ1-2 | TRBD1 | TRBV3-1 | TGTGCCAGCAGCTTCGACAGGGCAAGCTACACCTTC | CASSFDRASYTF
NA | TRBJ2-5 | NA | TRBV7-8 | TGTGCCAGCAGCTCTAGCCCCGGACCTAGCGCTCCGGAGACCCAGTACTTC | CASSSSPGPSAPETQYF
few | TRBJ1-1 | NA | TRBV2 | TGTGCCGGAACACTGAACACTGAAGCTTTCTTT | CAGTLNTEAFF
NA | TRBJ2-7 | NA | TRBV7-6 | TGTGCCAGCAGCTTAGGACCCGACAGTTCCTACGAGCAGTACTTC | CASSLGPDSSYEQYF
few | TRBJ1-2 | NA | TRBV30 | TGTGCCTGGAGTGTTGAGGCCCAGGGCTACACCTTC | CAWSVEAQGYTF
many | TRBJ1-5 | NA | TRBV5-1 | TGCGCCAGCAGCTTTCTGGGGGGCAATCAGCCCCAGCATTTT | CASSFLGGNQPQHF
NA | TRBJ1-1 | NA | TRBV25-1 | TGTGCCAGCAGTGAGTTCGGGCAGGGCCCTGAAGCTTTCTTT | CASSEFGQGPEAFF
many | TRBJ2-7 | NA | TRBV19 | TGTGCCAGTAGTATGGTAGTTGAGCCCTACGAGCAGTACTTC | CASSMVVEPYEQYF
NA | TRBJ1-5 | NA | TRBV7-2 | TGTGCCAGCAGCTTAGGGGGACAACACAATCAGCCCCAGCATTTT | CASSLGGQHNQPQHF
NA | TRBJ2-5 | TRBD2 | TRBV20-1 | TGCAGTGCTAGAGATCTGGGTAGCGGGGACCAAGAGACCCAGTACTTC | CSARDLGSGDQETQYF
NA | TRBJ2-3 | TRBD2 | TRBV10-3 | TGTGCCAGCAGTTACAGCGGGAGGGTCACAGATACGCAGTATTTT | CASSYSGRVTDTQYF
many | TRBJ1-1 | NA | TRBV7-2 | TGTGCCAGCACCCTAGGCCCAACTGAAGCTTTCTTT | CASTLGPTEAFF